This T cell receptor (beta chain) came from a study of cytomegalovirus exposure and HLA in healthy donors. As for this clone: Its antigen is undetermined.

Primers for the PCR totalled 60 Vbeta and 13 Jbeta. In the original workflow: In a later analysis, the count reached some 73 million unique TCR beta chains, with 9 million to 11 million shared. Assay used: immunoSEQ multiplex PCR; TCRdb lists only in-frame clones, some missing. From that table come the V and J calls and clone size; the DNA was used to work out D and trimming. The table shows around 100,000 clones, with 70% to 80% occurring only once. Germline lookup yields CDR1 SGDLS and CDR2 YYNGEE. Trimming removed 0 bases from V and 7 bases from J; junction bases left unmatched: 4. The CDR3 consists of 14 residues. Findings and caveats of the study: Equally common other TCR beta chains were less clonally expanded than HLA-associated ones, a later analysis found. In vitro data verified three CMV-associated chains as specific for CMV antigens. Whilst most TCR sequences proved rare, a subset of public TCRs occurred across many donors.

The chain is built from TRBV9 and TRBJ2-1, with 7 bases matching TRBD2. The source of this sequence is a woman aged 55-69 years in good health and CMV-seropositive. Sequencing was carried out using PBMCs. The DNA for the CDR3 is TGTGCCAGCAGCGTAGCATCTAGCGGAAATGAGCAGTTCTTC. Translated: CASSVASSGNEQFF.